This TCR beta chain stems from a study of CD8+ T cells in alopecia areata. With V trimmed by 2 bases and J by 3 bases, 5 bases remained unmatched. The CDR3 is 16 amino acids. The germline CDR1 and CDR2 sequences are MNHEY and SVGAGI. Following RNA extraction, reverse transcription yielded cDNA that acted as the sequencing template. Repertoires were generated with immunoSEQ multiplex PCR, while TCRdb's copy carries only in-frame clones and drops some. The table records around 150,000 clones, roughly 60% of them present only once. This clone was detected only a few times. The clonotype originates from a human donor in good health. The sequencing sample was made of CD8+ T cells sorted from blood. The V and J genes are TRBV6-5 and TRBJ2-2; 8 bases line up with TRBD2. CDR3 in amino acids: CASSYGLAGHTGELFF. The DNA of the CDR3 is TGTGCCAGCAGTTACGGTTTAGCGGGGCACACCGGGGAGCTGTTTTTT.